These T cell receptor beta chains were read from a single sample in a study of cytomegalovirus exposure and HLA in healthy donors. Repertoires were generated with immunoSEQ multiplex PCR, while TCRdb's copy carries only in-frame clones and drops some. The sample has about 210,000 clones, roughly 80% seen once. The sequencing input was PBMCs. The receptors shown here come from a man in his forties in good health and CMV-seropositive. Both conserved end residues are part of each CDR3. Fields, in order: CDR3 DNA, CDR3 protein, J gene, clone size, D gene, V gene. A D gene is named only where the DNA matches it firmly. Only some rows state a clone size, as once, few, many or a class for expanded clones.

DNA: TGTGCCAGCTCACCGGGACAGGGAAAAGTGACTGAAGCTTTCTTT
CDR3: CASSPGQGKVTEAFF
J: TRBJ1-1
size: NA
D: TRBD1
V: TRBV18

DNA: TGTGCCTGGAGTATGGTAGCGGGAGAGTTAGATACGCAGTATTTT
CDR3: CAWSMVAGELDTQYF
J: TRBJ2-3
size: NA
D: TRBD2
V: TRBV30

DNA: TGTGCCAGCAGTCGCCCGGGACAGGGAGATGGCTACACCTTC
CDR3: CASSRPGQGDGYTF
J: TRBJ1-2
size: NA
D: TRBD1
V: TRBV6-5

DNA: TGTGCCAGCAGAGAAACAGGCGACTCTAACTATGGCTACACCTTC
CDR3: CASRETGDSNYGYTF
J: TRBJ1-2
size: NA
D: NA
V: TRBV2

DNA: TGCGCCAGCAGCCTGGGACAGGGGCAAGAGACCCAGTACTTC
CDR3: CASSLGQGQETQYF
J: TRBJ2-5
size: NA
D: TRBD1
V: TRBV4-1

DNA: TGTGCCAGCATTAGACTCAGGGGACGAACCGGGGAGCTGTTTTTT
CDR3: CASIRLRGRTGELFF
J: TRBJ2-2
size: NA
D: NA
V: TRBV2

DNA: TGCGCCAGCAGCGGCCAAGCGGGAGGGCCTCAGGATACGCAGTATTTT
CDR3: CASSGQAGGPQDTQYF
J: TRBJ2-3
size: NA
D: TRBD2
V: TRBV5-1

DNA: TGTGCCAGCAGTGAGGGGTGGCTAGCGGGAGCTGGAGAGACCCAGTACTTC
CDR3: CASSEGWLAGAGETQYF
J: TRBJ2-5
size: NA
D: TRBD2
V: TRBV2

DNA: TGTGCCAGCAGTATGCTAGCGGGAGGATCCTACGAGCAGTACTTC
CDR3: CASSMLAGGSYEQYF
J: TRBJ2-7
size: few
D: TRBD2
V: TRBV6-1

DNA: TGTGCCAGCAGATCAATCCCAGAGCAGTACTTC
CDR3: CASRSIPEQYF
J: TRBJ2-7
size: NA
D: NA
V: TRBV6-1

DNA: TGTGCCAGCAGCTATGACAGAAGCAATCAGCCCCAGCATTTT
CDR3: CASSYDRSNQPQHF
J: TRBJ1-5
size: few
D: NA
V: TRBV7-2

DNA: TGTGCCAGCAGCGTAGGAGTGGGCACAGATACGCAGTATTTT
CDR3: CASSVGVGTDTQYF
J: TRBJ2-3
size: NA
D: NA
V: TRBV9

DNA: TGTGCCAGCAGCTTAGGGGGGGAGTCTGAAGCTTTCTTT
CDR3: CASSLGGESEAFF
J: TRBJ1-1
size: medium-sized
D: NA
V: TRBV7-9

DNA: TGTGCCAGCGGTACCGAGGGACAGGGGTACTATGGCTACACCTTC
CDR3: CASGTEGQGYYGYTF
J: TRBJ1-2
size: NA
D: TRBD1
V: TRBV7-8

DNA: TGTGCCAGCAGGCCGAGGGCTACCGGCAATCAGCCCCAGCATTTT
CDR3: CASRPRATGNQPQHF
J: TRBJ1-5
size: NA
D: NA
V: TRBV6-6

DNA: TGTGCCACCAGCAGAGGTCAGGGGGAAGAGACCCAGTACTTC
CDR3: CATSRGQGEETQYF
J: TRBJ2-5
size: NA
D: TRBD1
V: TRBV15

DNA: TGTGCCAGTAGTACCCCGGGACTAGCGGGAGACGAGCAGTACTTC
CDR3: CASSTPGLAGDEQYF
J: TRBJ2-7
size: NA
D: TRBD2
V: TRBV19

DNA: TGCGCCAGCAGCTTGAATGATGGAGTAGCCAAAAACATTCAGTACTTC
CDR3: CASSLNDGVAKNIQYF
J: TRBJ2-4
size: few
D: NA
V: TRBV5-1

DNA: TGTGCCAGCAGCGTAGAGAGTATTGATGACACCGGGGAGCTGTTTTTT
CDR3: CASSVESIDDTGELFF
J: TRBJ2-2
size: NA
D: NA
V: TRBV9

DNA: TGCGCCAGCAGCCAGCAAGGGACAGGGGATTTATTCGAGCAGTACTTC
CDR3: CASSQQGTGDLFEQYF
J: TRBJ2-7
size: NA
D: TRBD1
V: TRBV4-1

DNA: TGTGCCAGCAATAAGGGGCAGACTAACACCGGGGAGCTGTTTTTT
CDR3: CASNKGQTNTGELFF
J: TRBJ2-2
size: NA
D: NA
V: TRBV5-5

DNA: TGTGCCAGCAGTTTTAGCCTAGCGGGAGACAATGAGCAGTTCTTC
CDR3: CASSFSLAGDNEQFF
J: TRBJ2-1
size: NA
D: TRBD2
V: TRBV27

DNA: TGCGCCAGCAGCTTGGACTACGGCTACACCTTC
CDR3: CASSLDYGYTF
J: TRBJ1-2
size: NA
D: NA
V: TRBV5-1

DNA: TGTGCCAGCAGTGAGCGGACAGGGACGACCGGGGAGCTGTTTTTT
CDR3: CASSERTGTTGELFF
J: TRBJ2-2
size: once
D: TRBD1
V: TRBV2

DNA: TGTGCCAGCAGCCAAGAGTCTAGCGGGAGCCCCTACGAGCAGTACTTC
CDR3: CASSQESSGSPYEQYF
J: TRBJ2-7
size: NA
D: TRBD2
V: TRBV4-2

DNA: TGTGCCATCAGTTTCTCCGACAGGAACTATGGCTACACCTTC
CDR3: CAISFSDRNYGYTF
J: TRBJ1-2
size: NA
D: NA
V: TRBV10-3

DNA: TGTGCCAGCAGCGGACTAGTGGGGATTACTATGAGGGATGGCTACACCTTC
CDR3: CASSGLVGITMRDGYTF
J: TRBJ1-2
size: few
D: NA
V: TRBV9

DNA: TGTGCCAGCACCAAGGGGGGTCAGGCCGCTAACTATGGCTACACCTTC
CDR3: CASTKGGQAANYGYTF
J: TRBJ1-2
size: once
D: NA
V: TRBV21-1

DNA: TGTGCCTGGAGTTGGGGTCAGGGGGTCTTAAACACTGAAGCTTTCTTT
CDR3: CAWSWGQGVLNTEAFF
J: TRBJ1-1
size: NA
D: TRBD1
V: TRBV30

DNA: TGCGCCAGCAGCCCGACACAGAACACTGAAGCTTTCTTT
CDR3: CASSPTQNTEAFF
J: TRBJ1-1
size: NA
D: NA
V: TRBV5-1

DNA: TGTGCCAGTAGTAGGCTAGCGGGAGGGCGGTACGAGCAGTACTTC
CDR3: CASSRLAGGRYEQYF
J: TRBJ2-7
size: NA
D: TRBD2
V: TRBV19

DNA: TGTGCCAGTAGTATGGCTTCCCGAGAGACCCAGTACTTC
CDR3: CASSMASRETQYF
J: TRBJ2-5
size: few
D: NA
V: TRBV19

DNA: TGTGCCAGCAGTCCCACCCATGTATCCATGTCCCTGACTTTTGAGCAGTTCTTC
CDR3: CASSPTHVSMSLTFEQFF
J: TRBJ2-1
size: NA
D: NA
V: TRBV2

DNA: TGTGCCAGCAGAACCGGGACTAGCGGGAGCAATGAGCAGTTCTTC
CDR3: CASRTGTSGSNEQFF
J: TRBJ2-1
size: NA
D: TRBD2
V: TRBV6-5

DNA: TGTGCCAGCAGCGTAGCTACGGGTCTTCGGGAGGGCCGAGGAAATGAGCAGTTCTTC
CDR3: CASSVATGLREGRGNEQFF
J: TRBJ2-1
size: NA
D: TRBD2
V: TRBV9

DNA: TGTGCCAGCAGCAAAGGGGGGGACAGGGGGAGCACTGAAGCTTTCTTT
CDR3: CASSKGGDRGSTEAFF
J: TRBJ1-1
size: NA
D: NA
V: TRBV21-1

DNA: TGTGCCTGGAGCGGTAGCGGGACTGAGACCCAGTACTTC
CDR3: CAWSGSGTETQYF
J: TRBJ2-5
size: NA
D: TRBD2
V: TRBV30

DNA: TGTGCCAGCAGCACGGTTAGCGGGAGAGCCAAAAACATTCAGTACTTC
CDR3: CASSTVSGRAKNIQYF
J: TRBJ2-4
size: NA
D: TRBD2
V: TRBV5-6

DNA: TGTGCCAGCAGCTTAGAGATAGTGAACACTGAAGCTTTCTTT
CDR3: CASSLEIVNTEAFF
J: TRBJ1-1
size: NA
D: NA
V: TRBV11-2

DNA: TGTGCCAGCAGTTACTCTATAGGGGGCTGGGAAAAACTGTTTTTT
CDR3: CASSYSIGGWEKLFF
J: TRBJ1-4
size: NA
D: TRBD1
V: TRBV6-5

DNA: TGTGCCAGCTGCGGACACGCTGGAAACACCATATATTTT
CDR3: CASCGHAGNTIYF
J: TRBJ1-3
size: NA
D: NA
V: TRBV6-6

DNA: TGTGCCAGCAGCTTAGCCGAGACAGGGAAGGGTACGGCTTTCTTT
CDR3: CASSLAETGKGTAFF
J: TRBJ1-1
size: NA
D: TRBD1
V: TRBV11-3

DNA: TGTGCCAGCAGTCCTCGGACAGGGCTAAATCAGCCCCAGCATTTT
CDR3: CASSPRTGLNQPQHF
J: TRBJ1-5
size: few
D: TRBD1
V: TRBV6-5

DNA: TGTGCCAGTACCTCGGCGGGGGGGCTTTACAATGAGCAGTTCTTC
CDR3: CASTSAGGLYNEQFF
J: TRBJ2-1
size: NA
D: TRBD2
V: TRBV19

DNA: TGTGCCAGCAGCTCCCGAGGGGGCGGGGAGACCCAGTACTTC
CDR3: CASSSRGGGETQYF
J: TRBJ2-5
size: NA
D: TRBD1
V: TRBV7-7

DNA: TGTGCCAGCAGTGTTACAGGGCGGACCACTGAAGCTTTCTTT
CDR3: CASSVTGRTTEAFF
J: TRBJ1-1
size: NA
D: NA
V: TRBV6-1

DNA: TGTGCCAGCAGCAAAAGGGACAGGTTGCTCCCCTACGAGCAGTACTTC
CDR3: CASSKRDRLLPYEQYF
J: TRBJ2-7
size: NA
D: NA
V: TRBV21-1

DNA: TGCGCCAGCAGACTAGTAGCGACTATCACCTACGAGCAGTACTTC
CDR3: CASRLVATITYEQYF
J: TRBJ2-7
size: NA
D: NA
V: TRBV5-1

DNA: TGTGCCAGCAGCCCGGCCAGGGGGGTTAAAGAGACCCAGTACTTC
CDR3: CASSPARGVKETQYF
J: TRBJ2-5
size: NA
D: NA
V: TRBV7-3